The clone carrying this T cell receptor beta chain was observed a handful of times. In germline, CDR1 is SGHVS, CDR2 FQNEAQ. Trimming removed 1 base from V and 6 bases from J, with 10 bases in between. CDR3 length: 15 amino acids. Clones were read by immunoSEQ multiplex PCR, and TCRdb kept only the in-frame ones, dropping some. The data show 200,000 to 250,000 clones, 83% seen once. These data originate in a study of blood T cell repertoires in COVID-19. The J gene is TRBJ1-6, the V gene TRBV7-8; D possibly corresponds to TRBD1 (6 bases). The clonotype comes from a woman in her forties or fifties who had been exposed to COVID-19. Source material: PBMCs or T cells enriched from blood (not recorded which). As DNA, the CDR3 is TGTGCCAGCAGCTTAGGGCAGGGGTCTAATTCACCCCTCCACTTT. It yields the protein CASSLGQGSNSPLHF.